This T cell receptor (beta chain) was recovered during a study of identical twins. Overall study results and limits: The study reached conclusions through statistical analysis that was cross-sectional, not following the same donors. Memory repertoires showed no such pattern, whereas abundant cord blood beta clonotypes carried fewer insertions.

A universal primer site was incorporated via template switching, and the cDNA contained unique molecular identifiers. One entry per CDR3 protein results from TCRdb running MiXCR on the 5' RACE reads. This table has around 100,000 distinct CDR3 sequences, 4.5% to 6.5% appearing once. At least ten counts were recorded for this clonotype. Its antigen is not identified. CDR1 is MNHEY, CDR2 SMNVEV, per germline (reference sequence). Trimming cost V 5 bases and J 8 bases; bases outside gene matches: 8. The CDR3 covers 14 residues. The specimen sequenced was memory T cells sorted from blood. This TCR derives from a woman between 45 and 60 years old in good health. The rearrangement uses TRBV27 and TRBJ2-1, with 8 bases lining up with TRBD2. The CDR3 region is CASSPRTSLHEQFF. CDR3 nucleotide sequence: TGTGCCAGCAGTCCTCGGACTAGCCTTCATGAGCAGTTCTTC.